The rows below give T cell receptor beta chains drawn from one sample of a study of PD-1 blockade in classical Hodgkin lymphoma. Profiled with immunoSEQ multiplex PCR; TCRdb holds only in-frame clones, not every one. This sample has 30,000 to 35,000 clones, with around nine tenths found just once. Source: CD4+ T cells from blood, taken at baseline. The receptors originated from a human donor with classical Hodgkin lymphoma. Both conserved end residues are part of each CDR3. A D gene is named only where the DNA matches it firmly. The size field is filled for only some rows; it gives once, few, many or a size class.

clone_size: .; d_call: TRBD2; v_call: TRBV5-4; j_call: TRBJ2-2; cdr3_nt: TGTGCCAGCAGCCGACCGCAACCTAGCGGGATCACCCCGAACACCGGGGAGCTGTTTTTT; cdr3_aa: CASSRPQPSGITPNTGELFF
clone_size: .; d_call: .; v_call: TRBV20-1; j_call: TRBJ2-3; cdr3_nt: TGCAGTTCACTGGGCACAGATACGCAGTATTTT; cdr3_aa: CSSLGTDTQYF
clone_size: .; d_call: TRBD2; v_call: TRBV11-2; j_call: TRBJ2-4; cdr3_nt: TGTGCCAGCAGCGGTAGCGGGGGCCCCATTCAGTACTTC; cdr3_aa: CASSGSGGPIQYF
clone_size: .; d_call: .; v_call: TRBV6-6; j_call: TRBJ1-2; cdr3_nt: TGTGCCAGCAGTTACTCGCATCAGGTCCAAGGCTACACCTTC; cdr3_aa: CASSYSHQVQGYTF
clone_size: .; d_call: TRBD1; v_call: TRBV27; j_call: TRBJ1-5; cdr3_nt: TGTGCCACCATGGTCTGGGGGGGACAGGGGGCCGATCAGCCCCAGCATTTT; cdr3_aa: CATMVWGGQGADQPQHF
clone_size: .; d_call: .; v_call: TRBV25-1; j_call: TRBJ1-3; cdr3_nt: TGTGCCAGCACTGGGGACACAGGGTTTGCCATATATTTT; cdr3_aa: CASTGDTGFAIYF
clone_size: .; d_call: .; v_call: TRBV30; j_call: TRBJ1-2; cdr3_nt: TGTGCCTGGAGGGGGACGGTATATGGCTACACCTTC; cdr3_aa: CAWRGTVYGYTF
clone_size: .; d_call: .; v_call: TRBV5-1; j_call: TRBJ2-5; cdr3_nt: TGCGCCAGCAGCTTGACTTTCCCGGCGGATCGAGAGACCCAGTACTTC; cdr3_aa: CASSLTFPADRETQYF
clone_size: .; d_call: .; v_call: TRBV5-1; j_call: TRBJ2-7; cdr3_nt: TGCGCCAGCAGCTTCGGGGTTCCCACCTACGAGCAGTACTTC; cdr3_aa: CASSFGVPTYEQYF
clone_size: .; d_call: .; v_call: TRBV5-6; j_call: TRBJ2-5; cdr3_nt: TGTGCCAGCAGCTTGGGCACAATAGAGACCCAGTACTTC; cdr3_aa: CASSLGTIETQYF
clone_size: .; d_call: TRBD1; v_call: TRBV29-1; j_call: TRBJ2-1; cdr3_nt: TGCAGCGGCGGCTCCGGGACAGGGGGCCATGAGCAGTTCTTC; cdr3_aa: CSGGSGTGGHEQFF
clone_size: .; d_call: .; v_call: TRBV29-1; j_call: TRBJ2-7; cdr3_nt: TGCAGCGGGTCCCAGGGCTACGAGCAGTACTTC; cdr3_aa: CSGSQGYEQYF
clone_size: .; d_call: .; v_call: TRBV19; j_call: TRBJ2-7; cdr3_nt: TGTGCCAGTAGTACAGGGAGAGGGGAGCAGTACTTC; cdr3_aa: CASSTGRGEQYF
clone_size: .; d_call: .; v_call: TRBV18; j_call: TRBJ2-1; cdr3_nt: TGTGCCAGCTCATCAGGAGACCAGGGACGGTTCAGGAATGAGCAGTTCTTC; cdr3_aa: CASSSGDQGRFRNEQFF
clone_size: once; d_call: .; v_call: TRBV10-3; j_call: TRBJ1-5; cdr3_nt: TGTGCCATCAGTGAGTCGACGGGGGGTAGAGGGAATCAGCCCCAGCATTTT; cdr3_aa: CAISESTGGRGNQPQHF
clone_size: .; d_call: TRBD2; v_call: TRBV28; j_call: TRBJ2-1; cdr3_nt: TGTGCCAGCGGGAGCGGGGCGGGACCTTCCACTGAGCAGTTCTTC; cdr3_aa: CASGSGAGPSTEQFF